This TCR beta chain was obtained from a study of blood T cell repertoires in COVID-19. In the study overall: Samples of COVID-19 (acute and convalescent) were obtained from the United States, Italy and Spain. T cells, B-cell-depleted T cells, or PBMCs supplied cDNA or gDNA.

Per the original data handling: How many nucleated cells were present was estimated from reference gene primer amplification. This table comes from immunoSEQ multiplex PCR, and its TCRdb copy is limited to in-frame clones, with some not included. The DNA was the basis for D and trimming; V, J and clone size are from that table. In the table there are around 60,000 clones, 70% to 90% of which are singletons. V gave up 4 bases and J gave up 1 base, with 7 bases separating them. This CDR3 is built from 13 residues. In germline, CDR1 is SGHTA, CDR2 FQGTGA. The genes are TRBV7-3 and TRBJ1-1; no clear D gene. The sequencing input was peripheral blood. This receptor was identified in a man older than 75 with acute or convalescent COVID-19. The CDR3 DNA reads TGTGCCAGCAGCTCGCAGGAGAACACTGAAGCTTTCTTT. Protein sequence: CASSSQENTEAFF.